Shown below are 9 T cell receptor beta chains from a single sample sequenced in a study of CD8+ T cells in alopecia areata listed by TCRdb under 2018. The method was the immunoSEQ multiplex PCR assay. To provide template for TCR sequencing, every sample had RNA extracted and reverse transcribed into cDNA. TCRdb stores this immuneACCESS table with in-frame sequences only. Part of the clones is absent; in the studies checked, under half of the shortfall reflects unresolved V genes, and no reason is known for the rest. The sample table lists hundreds of thousands of clones, approximately 61% of them with a count of one. 0.45% of the sample comes from the top ten. Sample time point, as interpreted from the label and publication: baseline before oral tofacitinib. The source was CD4+ T cells sorted from blood, collected at week 0. Receptors originate from a human donor with alopecia areata.

This sequence joins TRBV11-2 and TRBJ2-2; a possible D gene is TRBD2 (6 bases). Germline-derived CDR1 and CDR2 are SGHAT and FQNNGV. Trimming removed 6 bases from V and 4 bases from J, with 12 bases in between. This CDR3 is built from 14 residues. The CDR3 sequence is CASRRLVSTGELFF. CDR3 DNA sequence: TGTGCCAGCAGGAGACTAGTTTCCACCGGGGAGCTGTTTTTT.

There are a few counts of this clone. The chain employs TRBV6-1 and TRBJ2-7; TRBD1 matches at 9 bases. With 11 bases clipped from V and 2 bases from J, the junction kept 10 bases outside the gene matches. Germline V gene data show CDR1 as MNHNS and CDR2 as SASEGT. This CDR3 spans 14 amino acids. CDR3 protein: CALGRTGVPYEQYF. The DNA of the CDR3 is TGTGCCCTCGGTAGGACAGGGGTCCCCTACGAGCAGTACTTC.

This clone has only a few counts. The J gene is TRBJ2-5, the V gene TRBV4-1; no firm D call. Germline V gives CDR1 MGHRA, CDR2 YSYEKL. Trimming stripped 5 bases from V and 3 bases from J, with 10 bases between. The CDR3 has 13 residues. The CDR3 coding sequence is TGCGCCAGCAGCACTACCTGGGAAGAGACCCAGTACTTC. Amino acid sequence: CASSTTWEETQYF.

This chain connects TRBV7-9 to TRBJ2-7, with unresolved D. CDR1 and CDR2 from the germline V gene are SEHNR and FQNEAQ (reference sequence). The CDR3 totals 17 residues. Trimming pared 0 bases from V and 0 bases from J, leaving 15 bases between. This CDR3 reads CASSLASFRQDSYEQYF. Here the CDR3 DNA reads TGTGCCAGCAGCTTAGCCTCGTTTCGGCAGGACTCCTACGAGCAGTACTTC. Combining the CDR3 with reference TRBV7-9 and TRBJ2-7 gives the whole variable domain DTGVSQNPRHKITKRGQNVTFRCDPISEHNRLYWYRQTLGQGPEFLTYFQNEAQLEKSRLLSDRFSAERPKGSFSTLEIQRTEQGDSAMYLCASSLASFRQDSYEQYFGPGTRLTVT.

The DNA for the CDR3 is TGTGCCAGCAGCTTATCCTCAGATACGCAGTATTTT. It translates to CASSLSSDTQYF. The chain joins TRBV7-9 to TRBJ2-3, with unresolved D. Germline V gene data show CDR1 as SEHNR and CDR2 as FQNEAQ (reference sequence). The CDR3 is made up of 12 amino acids. The V end was cut by 2 bases, the J end by 4 bases, with 4 bases between. The full variable domain, with the rest looked up from reference TRBV7-9 and TRBJ2-3, is DTGVSQNPRHKITKRGQNVTFRCDPISEHNRLYWYRQTLGQGPEFLTYFQNEAQLEKSRLLSDRFSAERPKGSFSTLEIQRTEQGDSAMYLCASSLSSDTQYFGPGTRLTVL.

This clone occurred once. This chain connects TRBV7-9 to TRBJ2-5; the D is unclear. V was clipped by 8 bases and J by 3 bases, with 13 bases between them. Germline V gives CDR1 SEHNR, CDR2 FQNEAQ (reference sequence). This CDR3 contains 13 residues. This CDR3 is CASSWGSKETQYF. In DNA, the CDR3 is TGTGCCAGCTCCTGGGGAAGTAAAGAGACCCAGTACTTC.

This rearrangement joins TRBV29-1 to TRBJ2-3; 10 bases line up with TRBD2. The CDR3 loop spans 15 amino acids. After removal of 5 bases from V and 2 bases from J, the junction contained 7 bases not matched to a gene. Germline CDR1 SQVTM, CDR2 ANQGSEA. The CDR3 sequence is CSVKKLAGITDTQYF. DNA of the CDR3: TGCAGCGTTAAGAAACTAGCGGGAATCACAGATACGCAGTATTTT.

This rearrangement joins TRBV9 to TRBJ2-5; 9 bases map to TRBD2. This CDR3 has 17 amino acids. Trimming removed 0 bases from V and 8 bases from J; junction bases left unmatched: 14. The germline gives CDR1 SGDLS, CDR2 YYNGEE. CDR3 DNA: TGTGCCAGCAGCGTAGCGGTTGGGGATAGCGGGAGCGTAACCCAGTACTTC. This translates into CASSVAVGDSGSVTQYF.

This clone was detected only a few times. This same CDR3 is encoded by further DNA sequences in the sample. This sequence joins TRBV5-1 and TRBJ2-5; 8 bases match TRBD1. Germline V CDR1 and CDR2: SGHRS, YFSETQ. The CDR3 is made up of 15 amino acids. Losses at the gene ends were 1 base for V and 2 bases for J; bases not matched to a gene: 4. The DNA for the CDR3 is TGCGCCAGCAGCTTGACAGGGGGTCCTCAAGAGACCCAGTACTTC. This codes for CASSLTGGPQETQYF. Filled out from reference TRBV5-1 and TRBJ2-5, the complete variable domain reads KAGVTQTPRYLIKTRGQQVTLSCSPISGHRSVSWYQQTPGQGLQFLFEYFSETQRNKGNFPGRFSGRQFSNSRSEMNVSTLELGDSALYLCASSLTGGPQETQYFGPGTRLLVL.